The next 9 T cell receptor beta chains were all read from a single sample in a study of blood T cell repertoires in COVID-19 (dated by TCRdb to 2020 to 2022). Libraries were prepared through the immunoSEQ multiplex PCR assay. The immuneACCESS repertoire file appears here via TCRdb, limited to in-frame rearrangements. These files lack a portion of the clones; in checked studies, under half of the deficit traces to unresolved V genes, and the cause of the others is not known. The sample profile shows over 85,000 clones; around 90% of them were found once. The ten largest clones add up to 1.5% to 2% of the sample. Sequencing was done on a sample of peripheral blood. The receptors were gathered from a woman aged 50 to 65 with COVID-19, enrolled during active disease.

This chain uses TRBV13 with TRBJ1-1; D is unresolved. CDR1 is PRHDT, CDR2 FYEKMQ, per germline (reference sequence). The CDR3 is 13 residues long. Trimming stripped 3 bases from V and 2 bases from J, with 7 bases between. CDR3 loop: CASSFTTNTEAFF. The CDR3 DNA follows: TGTGCCAGCAGCTTTACGACAAACACTGAAGCTTTCTTT.

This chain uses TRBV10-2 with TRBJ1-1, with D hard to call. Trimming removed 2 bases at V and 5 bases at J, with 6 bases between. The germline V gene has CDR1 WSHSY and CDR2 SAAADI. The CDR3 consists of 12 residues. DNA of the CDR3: TGCGCCAGCAGTGAGGGGCGTACTGAAGCTTTCTTT. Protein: CASSEGRTEAFF.

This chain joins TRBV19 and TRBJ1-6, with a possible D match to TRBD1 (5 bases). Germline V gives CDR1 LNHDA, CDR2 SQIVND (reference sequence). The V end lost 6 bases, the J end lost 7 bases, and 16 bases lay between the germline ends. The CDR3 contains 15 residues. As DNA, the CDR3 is TGTGCCAGTAGCGACAGAAGATTTACCAATTCACCCCTCCACTTT. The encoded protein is CASSDRRFTNSPLHF.

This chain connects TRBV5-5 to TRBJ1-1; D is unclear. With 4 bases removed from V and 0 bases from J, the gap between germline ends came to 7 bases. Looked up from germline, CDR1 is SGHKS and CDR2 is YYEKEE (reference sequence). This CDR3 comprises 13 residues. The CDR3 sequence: CASSNELNTEAFF. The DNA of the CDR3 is TGTGCCAGCAGCAATGAGTTGAACACTGAAGCTTTCTTT.

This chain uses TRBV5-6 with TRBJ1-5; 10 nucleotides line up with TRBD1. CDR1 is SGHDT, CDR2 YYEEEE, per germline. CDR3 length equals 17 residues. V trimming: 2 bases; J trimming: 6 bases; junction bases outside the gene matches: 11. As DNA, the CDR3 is TGTGCCAGCAGCTTCGGGACAGGGGAGGGAGTTGGTCAGCCCCAGCATTTT. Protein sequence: CASSFGTGEGVGQPQHF.

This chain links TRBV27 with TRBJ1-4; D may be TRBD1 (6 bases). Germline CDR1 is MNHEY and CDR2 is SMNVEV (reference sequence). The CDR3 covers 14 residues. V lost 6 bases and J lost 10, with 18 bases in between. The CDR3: CASRADRLSGKLFF. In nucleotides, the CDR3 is TGTGCCAGCAGGGCTGACAGGCTCTCTGGAAAACTGTTTTTT.

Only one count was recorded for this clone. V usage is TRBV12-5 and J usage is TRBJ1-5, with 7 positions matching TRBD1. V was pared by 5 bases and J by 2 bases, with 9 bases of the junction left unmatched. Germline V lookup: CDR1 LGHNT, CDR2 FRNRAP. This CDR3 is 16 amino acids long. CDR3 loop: CASGPNSGTGNQPQHF. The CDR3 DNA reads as TGTGCTAGTGGTCCGAATTCCGGGACAGGCAATCAGCCCCAGCATTTT.

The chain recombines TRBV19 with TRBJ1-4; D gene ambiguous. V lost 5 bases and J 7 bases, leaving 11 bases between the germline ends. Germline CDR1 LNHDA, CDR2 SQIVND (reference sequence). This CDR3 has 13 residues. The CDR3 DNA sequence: TGTGCCAGTAGTCGGAACTCGGGTGAAAAACTGTTTTTT. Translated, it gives CASSRNSGEKLFF. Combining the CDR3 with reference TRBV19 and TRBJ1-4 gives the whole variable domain DGGITQSPKYLFRKEGQNVTLSCEQNLNHDAMYWYRQDPGQGLRLIYYSQIVNDFQKGDIAEGYSVSREKKESFPLTVTSAQKNPTAFYLCASSRNSGEKLFFGSGTQLSVL.

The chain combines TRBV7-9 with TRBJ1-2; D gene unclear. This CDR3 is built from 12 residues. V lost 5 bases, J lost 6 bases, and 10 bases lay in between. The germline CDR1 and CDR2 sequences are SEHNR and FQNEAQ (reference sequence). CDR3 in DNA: TGTGCCAGCAGCCTTACTGCTGATGGCTACACCTTC. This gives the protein CASSLTADGYTF.